These 26 T cell receptor beta chains were sequenced from one sample in a study of control samples from healthy donors and cancer patients. Repertoires were generated with immunoSEQ multiplex PCR, while TCRdb's copy carries only in-frame clones and drops some. The sample yields roughly 80,000 clones, 85% to 90% seen once. The sequencing input was PBMCs. These receptors were taken from a woman aged 60 to 75 with head and neck cancer.

The chain links TRBV3-1 (or the pseudogene TRBV3-2) to TRBJ1-2; TRBD1 matches 7 bases. Germline CDR1 LGHDT, CDR2 YNNKEL (reference sequence). CDR3 size: 15 residues. After removal of 1 base from V and 6 bases from J, the junction contained 8 bases not matched to a gene. The chain's CDR3 is CASSQAATGLDGYTF. The CDR3 DNA reads TGTGCCAGCAGCCAAGCGGCGACAGGGCTTGATGGCTACACCTTC.

The genes are TRBV19 and TRBJ2-5; D is unresolved. CDR1 and CDR2 (germline): LNHDA, SQIVND (reference sequence). V was cut by 3 bases and J by 2 bases, with 7 bases left in between. This CDR3 is 13 amino acids long. The CDR3 DNA follows: TGTGCCAGTAGTATTAGGCAGCAAGAGACCCAGTACTTC. Translating it yields CASSIRQQETQYF.

This clone was observed once. The V and J genes are TRBV5-1 and TRBJ1-1, with no clear D. Trimming left V 3 bases short and J 0 bases short, with 12 bases between. CDR3 length equals 15 residues. Germline V gives CDR1 SGHRS, CDR2 YFSETQ. CDR3 protein: CASSWETVMNTEAFF. Here the CDR3 DNA reads TGCGCCAGCAGCTGGGAGACGGTGATGAACACTGAAGCTTTCTTT.

The rearrangement joins TRBV5-1 to TRBJ2-5; TRBD2 aligns across 14 bases. The length of the CDR3 is 17 residues. With 4 bases clipped from V and 1 base from J, the junction kept 6 bases outside the gene matches. Germline V gene data show CDR1 as SGHRS and CDR2 as YFSETQ. CDR3 region: CASSPGLAGGPQETQYF. CDR3 in DNA: TGCGCCAGCAGCCCCGGACTAGCGGGAGGCCCCCAAGAGACCCAGTACTTC.

This rearrangement joins TRBV5-6 to TRBJ2-1; 10 positions agree with TRBD2. The CDR3 extends over 15 amino acids. The trim removed 4 bases at V and 3 bases at J, leaving 4 bases unmatched. Germline V gene lookup returns CDR1 SGHDT and CDR2 YYEEEE. The CDR3 DNA follows: TGTGCCAGCAGCGGGGGACTAGCGATCTACAATGAGCAGTTCTTC. It encodes CASSGGLAIYNEQFF. Full variable domain (missing parts from reference TRBV5-6 and TRBJ2-1): DAGVTQSPTHLIKTRGQQVTLRCSPKSGHDTVSWYQQALGQGPQFIFQYYEEEERQRGNFPDRFSGHQFPNYSSELNVNALLLGDSALYLCASSGGLAIYNEQFFGPGTRLTVL.

The rearrangement links TRBV2 to TRBJ2-3; 10 bases are a match to TRBD2. CDR3 length equals 15 residues. V shed 6 bases and J 0 bases; nucleotides not matched to a gene: 3. Germline V gives CDR1 SNHLY, CDR2 FYNNEI. The CDR3 loop is CASRLTSGSTDTQYF. For the CDR3, the DNA is TGTGCCAGCAGATTGACTAGCGGGAGCACAGATACGCAGTATTTT. The variable domain in full, completed from reference TRBV2 and TRBJ2-3, reads EPEVTQTPSHQVTQMGQEVILRCVPISNHLYFYWYRQILGQKVEFLVSFYNNEISEKSEIFDDQFSVERPDGSNFTLKIRSTKLEDSAMYFCASRLTSGSTDTQYFGPGTRLTVL.

The genes are TRBV2 and TRBJ2-4; either TRBD1 or TRBD2 may fit D (5 bases each). CDR1 is SNHLY, CDR2 FYNNEI, per germline. V lost 6 bases and J 3 bases, leaving 15 bases between the germline ends. The CDR3 is 15 amino acids. This CDR3 is CASSGDSGGKNIQYF. CDR3 DNA sequence: TGTGCCAGCAGCGGAGATTCTGGGGGCAAAAACATTCAGTACTTC.

V is TRBV11-3 and J is TRBJ2-3, with 8 bases fitting TRBD2. The V and J ends lost 3 bases and 1 base, in that order; junction bases with no gene match: 3. This CDR3 is 15 amino acids long. Germline CDR1 is SGHNT and CDR2 is YENEEA. CDR3 nucleotides: TGTGCCAGCAGCTTTGGGGGACTAGGCACAGATACGCAGTATTTT. Protein: CASSFGGLGTDTQYF.

The chain carries TRBV3-1 (or the pseudogene TRBV3-2) and TRBJ1-2, with D perhaps TRBD1 (6 bases). This CDR3 region has 15 residues. Deletions cut 3 bases from V and 1 base from J, with 12 bases between. Per germline, CDR1 LGHDT and CDR2 YNNKEL (reference sequence). The CDR3, as DNA: TGTGCCAGCAGCCATAATGACAGGAGTAACTATGGCTACACCTTC. Protein sequence: CASSHNDRSNYGYTF.

This chain links TRBV5-1 with TRBJ1-6, with unresolved D. CDR3 length: 13 residues. Germline assignment: CDR1 SGHRS and CDR2 YFSETQ. V lost 5 bases, J lost 9 bases, and 12 bases lay in between. CDR3 bases: TGCGCCAGCAGTGGGCAGTCGGGTTCACCCCTCCACTTT. Amino acids: CASSGQSGSPLHF.

This sequence joins TRBV2 and TRBJ1-6, with 8 bases fitting TRBD1. The germline gives CDR1 SNHLY, CDR2 FYNNEI. The CDR3 extends over 15 amino acids. Losses at the gene ends were 4 bases for V and 7 bases for J; bases not matched to a gene: 6. The CDR3 DNA reads TGTGCCAGCAGTGTACAGGGGGTGGTAAATTCACCCCTCCACTTT. The encoded protein is CASSVQGVVNSPLHF.

V and J are TRBV25-1 and TRBJ2-5; D is possibly TRBD1 (5 bases). Germline-derived CDR1 and CDR2 are MGHDK and SYGVNS. Trimming pared 1 base from V and 2 bases from J, leaving 14 bases between. The CDR3 runs to 16 residues. CDR3 region: CASSESSRQLQETQYF. CDR3 DNA: TGTGCCAGCAGTGAATCCTCCCGACAGCTTCAAGAGACCCAGTACTTC. Full variable domain (rest looked up from reference TRBV25-1 and TRBJ2-5): EADIYQTPRYLVIGTGKKITLECSQTMGHDKMYWYQQDPGMELHLIHYSYGVNSTEKGDLSSESTVSRIRTEHFPLTLESARPSHTSQYLCASSESSRQLQETQYFGPGTRLLVL.

The chain recombines TRBV5-4 with TRBJ2-4, with a tentative D call TRBD2 (5 bases). This CDR3 region has 14 residues. V lost 4 bases and J 4 bases, leaving 12 bases between the germline ends. CDR1 and CDR2 from the germline V gene are SGHNT and YYREEE (reference sequence). CDR3 in amino acids: CASSEAGKKNIQYF. The CDR3 nucleotides are TGTGCCAGCAGCGAGGCCGGGAAGAAAAACATTCAGTACTTC.

This clone occurred once. This sequence joins TRBV28 and TRBJ1-5, with D uncertain. The CDR3 extends over 12 amino acids. The germline V gene encodes CDR1 MDHEN and CDR2 SYDVKM. Trimming removed 9 bases from V and 0 bases from J, with 6 bases in between. Written as DNA, the CDR3 is TGTGCCAGGTGTGTTAGCAATCAGCCCCAGCATTTT. Translating it yields CARCVSNQPQHF.

This clone has just one count. The chain uses TRBV7-9 and TRBJ2-1; perhaps TRBD1 as D (6 bases). CDR1 SEHNR and CDR2 FQNEAQ come from the germline V gene (reference sequence). This CDR3 has 17 amino acids. Trimming pared 5 bases from V and 0 bases from J, leaving 17 bases between. CDR3 loop: CASSPGLGTSSYNEQFF. CDR3 sequence (DNA): TGTGCCAGCAGCCCTGGCTTGGGGACATCCTCCTACAATGAGCAGTTCTTC.

The chain combines TRBV7-2 with TRBJ2-7, with 10 bases lining up with TRBD2. The CDR3 sequence is 16 residues long. Trimming cost V 4 bases and J 6 bases; bases outside gene matches: 12. Germline V gene data show CDR1 as SGHTA and CDR2 as FQGNSA. CDR3 protein: CASSSDLLAGLAEQYF. CDR3 bases: TGTGCCAGCAGCTCCGATCTACTAGCGGGGCTTGCCGAGCAGTACTTC.

The chain carries TRBV4-3 and TRBJ1-6, with 9 bases fitting TRBD1. The CDR3 is 15 residues long. Germline V gives CDR1 LGHNA, CDR2 YSLEER. Germline trimming cut 2 bases from V and 10 bases from J; bases unmatched to any gene: 6. CDR3 residues: CASSQMGQGASPLHF. The CDR3, as DNA: TGCGCCAGCAGCCAAATGGGACAGGGAGCCTCACCCCTCCACTTT.

This chain connects TRBV5-6 to TRBJ1-6, with unresolved D. CDR3 length: 13 amino acids. The V gene's germline CDR1 is SGHDT and CDR2 YYEEEE. The V end lost 4 bases, the J end lost 7 bases, and 9 bases lay between the germline ends. The DNA for the CDR3 is TGTGCCAGCAGCATCTCTGGGAATTCACCCCTCCACTTT. As protein: CASSISGNSPLHF.

The chain links TRBV6-5 to TRBJ2-2, with a possible D match to TRBD2 (5 bases). V shed 7 bases and J shed 0 bases, with 12 bases lying between them. CDR1 and CDR2 from the germline V gene are MNHEY and SVGAGI. The CDR3 consists of 15 residues. CDR3 sequence reads: CASKPPGTNTGELFF. The CDR3 nucleotides read TGTGCCAGCAAGCCCCCGGGAACGAACACCGGGGAGCTGTTTTTT.

CDR3 sequence: CASSLGLAGGRTRDTQYF. DNA of the CDR3: TGTGCCAGCAGCCTTGGACTAGCGGGAGGGCGCACTAGGGATACGCAGTATTTT. J is TRBJ2-3 and V is TRBV3-1 (or the pseudogene TRBV3-2); 15 bases are a match to TRBD2. J was trimmed by 6 bases and V by 4 bases; bases with no gene match: 11. There are 18 residues in the CDR3. Per the germline V gene, CDR1 is LGHDT and CDR2 is YNNKEL (reference sequence).

This chain links TRBV7-8 with TRBJ2-7; 9 bases fit TRBD1. Germline trimming cut 5 bases from V and 1 base from J; bases unmatched to any gene: 9. There are 16 residues in the CDR3. CDR1 and CDR2 from the germline V gene are SGHVS and FQNEAQ. CDR3 loop: CASSKNLGQGSYEQYF. CDR3 bases: TGTGCCAGCAGCAAGAATCTGGGACAGGGATCCTACGAGCAGTACTTC.

A note on this clone: Other DNA sequences within the sample encode an identical CDR3. The rearrangement links TRBV11-2 to TRBJ1-1; no clear D. V was shortened by 1 base and J by 4 bases, with 10 bases between the two germline ends. CDR1 is SGHAT, CDR2 FQNNGV, per germline. The CDR3 runs 14 residues. DNA of the CDR3: TGTGCCAGCAGCTTAGGACGGCGCGGCACTGAAGCTTTCTTT. Protein: CASSLGRRGTEAFF.

A single count supports this clone. The chain recombines TRBV28 with TRBJ2-7; D may be TRBD2 (7 bases). Germline V gives CDR1 MDHEN, CDR2 SYDVKM. The CDR3 is 14 residues long. V was clipped by 2 bases and J by 5 bases, with 13 bases between them. In DNA form, the CDR3 reads TGTGCCAGCAGTTTAGGGGGGGCTCTTAACGAGCAGTACTTC. Residues: CASSLGGALNEQYF.

The CDR3 region has the DNA TGTGCCACCCAGGGTCTGGACTCTGGGGCCAACGTCCTGACTTTC. This encodes CATQGLDSGANVLTF. This chain joins TRBV19 and TRBJ2-6; TRBD1 is a possible D gene (5 bases). V shed 10 bases and J shed 0 bases, with 13 bases lying between them. The CDR3 has 15 residues. Germline V gives CDR1 LNHDA, CDR2 SQIVND (reference sequence).

The chain uses TRBV24-1 and TRBJ2-2; the match to TRBD2 covers 16 bases. Trimming cost V 0 bases and J 0 bases; bases outside gene matches: 6. CDR1 KGHDR and CDR2 SFDVKD come from the germline V gene. The CDR3 runs to 21 residues. The CDR3 loop is CATSDLGLGTSGRANTGELFF. CDR3 sequence (DNA): TGTGCCACCAGTGATTTGGGCCTAGGGACTAGCGGGAGGGCGAACACCGGGGAGCTGTTTTTT.

CDR3 nucleotides: TGTGCCAGCAGCTTAGATGGCAGCGGCACAGATACGCAGTATTTT. This translates into CASSLDGSGTDTQYF. The rearrangement joins TRBV7-9 to TRBJ2-3, with unresolved D. CDR3 size: 15 residues. Trimming took 1 base from V and 1 from J, leaving 9 bases between them. In germline, CDR1 is SEHNR, CDR2 FQNEAQ (reference sequence).